The text below deals with one TCR beta chain. The sample belongs to a study of T-cell reconstitution after alpha-beta-depleted transplantation in children. The CDR3 loop spans 15 amino acids. J lost 4 bases, V lost 2 bases, and 4 bases had no gene match. Germline lookup yields CDR1 SGHTA and CDR2 FQGTGA. It was with unique molecular identifiers that the TCRbeta library was prepared. TCRdb ran MiXCR on the PCR reads and lists one entry per CDR3 protein. The sample lists 600,000 to 700,000 distinct CDR3 sequences; about 15% were seen once. The receptor was derived from a human donor who donated a stem cell graft to a child with acute myeloid leukemia. This material consisted of PBMCs from the stem cell graft donor, taken from the stem cell graft. V gene TRBV7-3 combines with J gene TRBJ2-1; 8 nucleotides align to TRBD2. DNA for the CDR3: TGTGCCAGCAGCTTAGGCGGGGGGTTTTACAATGAGCAGTTCTTC. Translation gives CASSLGGGFYNEQFF.